The 2 T cell receptor beta chains reported below all come from one sample, sequenced in a study of T cells after yellow fever vaccination. TCRdb independently ran MiXCR on the 5' RACE reads; one entry per CDR3 protein. The table shows 300,000 to 400,000 distinct CDR3 sequences, with roughly 10% occurring only once. Sequenced here: CD4+ T cells sorted from PBMCs, sampled 45 days after the yellow fever booster vaccination. The source is a man in his late teens or twenties who received the YFV17D yellow fever vaccine.

CDR3 in DNA: TGTGCCAGCAGTGATCCCCGCAGGGGGAACACTGAAGCTTTCTTT. Protein sequence: CASSDPRRGNTEAFF. The chain carries TRBV25-1 and TRBJ1-1; D possibly corresponds to TRBD1 (6 bases). Germline V gene data show CDR1 as MGHDK and CDR2 as SYGVNS. The CDR3 runs to 15 residues. The V gene lost 3 bases and the J gene lost 1 base, with 12 bases spanning the gap.

This rearrangement joins TRBV2 to TRBJ2-2; D tentatively fits TRBD1 or TRBD2 (5 bases each). V was pared by 7 bases and J by 2 bases, with 11 bases between. Germline-derived CDR1 and CDR2 are SNHLY and FYNNEI. There are 14 residues in the CDR3. CDR3: CASTWDGNTGELFF. The DNA for the CDR3 is TGTGCCAGCACTTGGGACGGAAACACCGGGGAGCTGTTTTTT. The entire variable domain, with the rest obtained from reference TRBV2 and TRBJ2-2, is as follows: EPEVTQTPSHQVTQMGQEVILRCVPISNHLYFYWYRQILGQKVEFLVSFYNNEISEKSEIFDDQFSVERPDGSNFTLKIRSTKLEDSAMYFCASTWDGNTGELFFGEGSRLTVL.